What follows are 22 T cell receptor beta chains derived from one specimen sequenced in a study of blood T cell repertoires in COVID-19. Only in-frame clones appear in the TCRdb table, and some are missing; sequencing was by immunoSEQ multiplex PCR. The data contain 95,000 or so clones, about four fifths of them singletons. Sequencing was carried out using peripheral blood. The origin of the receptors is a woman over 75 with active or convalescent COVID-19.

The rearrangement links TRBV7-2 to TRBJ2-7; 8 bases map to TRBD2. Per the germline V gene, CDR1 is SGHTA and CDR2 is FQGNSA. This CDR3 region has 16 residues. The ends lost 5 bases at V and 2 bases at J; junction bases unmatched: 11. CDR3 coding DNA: TGTGCCAGCAGCCGCCGGGGGGGAGATGCCCCCTACGAGCAGTACTTC. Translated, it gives CASSRRGGDAPYEQYF.

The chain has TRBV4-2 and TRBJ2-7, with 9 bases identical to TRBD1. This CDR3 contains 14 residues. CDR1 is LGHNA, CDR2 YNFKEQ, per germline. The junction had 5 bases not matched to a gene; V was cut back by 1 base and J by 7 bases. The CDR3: CASSQGTGDREQYF. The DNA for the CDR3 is TGTGCCAGCAGCCAAGGGACAGGGGATAGGGAGCAGTACTTC.

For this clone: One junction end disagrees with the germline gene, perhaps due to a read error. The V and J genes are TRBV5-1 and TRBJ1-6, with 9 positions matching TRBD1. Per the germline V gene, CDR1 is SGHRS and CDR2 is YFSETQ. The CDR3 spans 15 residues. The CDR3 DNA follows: TGTGCCAGCAGCTGGGACAGGGTCTATAATTCACCCCTCCACTTT. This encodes CASSWDRVYNSPLHF.

CDR3 loop: CASSELLAGAYLEQYF. In DNA, the CDR3 is TGTGCCAGCAGTGAGCTACTAGCGGGAGCATATCTCGAGCAGTACTTC. The rearrangement links TRBV6-1 to TRBJ2-7, with 11 bases that match TRBD2. CDR1 is MNHNS, CDR2 SASEGT, per germline. J lost 6 bases, V lost 3 bases, and 10 bases had no gene match. This CDR3 is built from 16 residues.

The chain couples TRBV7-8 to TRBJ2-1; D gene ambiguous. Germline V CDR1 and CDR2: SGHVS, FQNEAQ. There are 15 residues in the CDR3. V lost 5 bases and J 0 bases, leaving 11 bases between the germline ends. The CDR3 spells CASSVTMFSYNEQFF. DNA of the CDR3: TGTGCCAGCAGCGTTACTATGTTCTCCTACAATGAGCAGTTCTTC. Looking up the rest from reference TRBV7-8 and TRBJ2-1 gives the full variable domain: GAGVSQSPRYKVAKRGQDVALRCDPISGHVSLFWYQQALGQGPEFLTYFQNEAQLDKSGLPSDRFFAERPEGSVSTLKIQRTQQEDSAVYLCASSVTMFSYNEQFFGPGTRLTVL.

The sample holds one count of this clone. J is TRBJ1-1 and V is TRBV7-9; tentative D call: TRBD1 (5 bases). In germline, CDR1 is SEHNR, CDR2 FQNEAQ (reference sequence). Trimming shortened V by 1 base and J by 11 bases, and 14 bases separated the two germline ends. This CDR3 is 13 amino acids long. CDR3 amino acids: CASSLDAGDGAFF. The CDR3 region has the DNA TGTGCCAGCAGCTTAGATGCGGGGGACGGGGCTTTCTTT.

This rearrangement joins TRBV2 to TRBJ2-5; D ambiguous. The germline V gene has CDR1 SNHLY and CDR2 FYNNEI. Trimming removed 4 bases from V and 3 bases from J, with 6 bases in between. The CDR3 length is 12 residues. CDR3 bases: TGTGCCAGCAGTGCTTCTAAAGAGACCCAGTACTTC. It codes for CASSASKETQYF.

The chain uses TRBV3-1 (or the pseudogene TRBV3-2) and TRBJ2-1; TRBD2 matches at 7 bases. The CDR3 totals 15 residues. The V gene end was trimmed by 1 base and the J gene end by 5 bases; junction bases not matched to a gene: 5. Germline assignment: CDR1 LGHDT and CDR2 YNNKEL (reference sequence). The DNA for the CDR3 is TGTGCCAGCAGCCAAGGCGGCGGGAGTCACAATGAGCAGTTCTTC. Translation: CASSQGGGSHNEQFF.

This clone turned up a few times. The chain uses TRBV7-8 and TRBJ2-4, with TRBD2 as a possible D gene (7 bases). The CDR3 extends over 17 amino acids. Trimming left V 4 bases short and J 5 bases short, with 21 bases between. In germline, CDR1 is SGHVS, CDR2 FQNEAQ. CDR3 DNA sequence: TGTGCCAGCAGCTCCCGGTGGGGGAGGGCAGGGGAAAACATTCAGTACTTC. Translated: CASSSRWGRAGENIQYF.

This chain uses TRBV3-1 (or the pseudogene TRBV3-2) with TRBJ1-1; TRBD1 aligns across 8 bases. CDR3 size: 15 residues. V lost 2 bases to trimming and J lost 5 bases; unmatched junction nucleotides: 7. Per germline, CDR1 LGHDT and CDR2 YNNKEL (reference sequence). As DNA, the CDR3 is TGTGCCAGCAGCCAACCCACAGGGGGAAGGACTGAAGCTTTCTTT. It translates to CASSQPTGGRTEAFF.

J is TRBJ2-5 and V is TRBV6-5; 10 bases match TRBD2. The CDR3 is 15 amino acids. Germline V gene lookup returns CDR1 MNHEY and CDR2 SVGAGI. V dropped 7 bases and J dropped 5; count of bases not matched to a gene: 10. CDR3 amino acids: CASTGGAGGPETQYF. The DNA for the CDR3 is TGTGCCAGCACCGGGGGAGCGGGAGGGCCCGAGACCCAGTACTTC.

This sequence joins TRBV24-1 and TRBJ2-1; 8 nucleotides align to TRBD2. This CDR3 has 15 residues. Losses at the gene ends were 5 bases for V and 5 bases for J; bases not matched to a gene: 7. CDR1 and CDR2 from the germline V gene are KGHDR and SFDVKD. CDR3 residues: CATSVREGTNNEQFF. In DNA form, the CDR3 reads TGTGCCACCAGTGTACGGGAGGGAACCAACAATGAGCAGTTCTTC.

CDR3 DNA sequence: TGCGCCAGCAGCCAAGATCCGAGCGGGATGGTGGAGACCCAGTACTTC. It specifies CASSQDPSGMVETQYF. The genes are TRBV4-1 and TRBJ2-5; 7 bases map to TRBD2. V was clipped by 0 bases and J by 5 bases; unmatched bases: 9. The length of the CDR3 is 16 residues. Germline CDR1 MGHRA, CDR2 YSYEKL.

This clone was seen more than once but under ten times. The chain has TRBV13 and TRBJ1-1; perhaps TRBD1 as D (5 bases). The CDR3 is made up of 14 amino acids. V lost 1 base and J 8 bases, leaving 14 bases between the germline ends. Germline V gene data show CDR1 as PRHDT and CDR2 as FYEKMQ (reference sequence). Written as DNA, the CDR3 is TGTGCCAGCAGCTTAGATTATGGAGGGGCGGAAGCTTTCTTT. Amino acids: CASSLDYGGAEAFF.

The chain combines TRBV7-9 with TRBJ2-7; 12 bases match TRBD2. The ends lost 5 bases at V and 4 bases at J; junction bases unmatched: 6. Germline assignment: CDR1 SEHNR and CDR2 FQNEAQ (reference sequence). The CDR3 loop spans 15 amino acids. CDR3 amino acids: CASSPTSGRMYEQYF. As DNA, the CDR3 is TGTGCCAGCAGCCCTACTAGCGGGAGGATGTACGAGCAGTACTTC.

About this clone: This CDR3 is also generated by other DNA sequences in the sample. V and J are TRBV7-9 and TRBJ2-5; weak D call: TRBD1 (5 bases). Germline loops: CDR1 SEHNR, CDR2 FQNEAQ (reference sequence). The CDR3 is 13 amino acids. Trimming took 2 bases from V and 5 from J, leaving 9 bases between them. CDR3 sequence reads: CASSLQGWETQYF. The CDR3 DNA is TGTGCCAGCAGCTTACAGGGATGGGAGACCCAGTACTTC.

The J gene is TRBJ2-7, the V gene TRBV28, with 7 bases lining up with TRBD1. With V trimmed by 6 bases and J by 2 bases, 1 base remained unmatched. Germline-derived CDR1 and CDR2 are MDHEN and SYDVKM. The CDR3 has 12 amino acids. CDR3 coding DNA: TGTGCCAGCAGCACAGGGGCCTACGAGCAGTACTTC. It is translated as CASSTGAYEQYF.

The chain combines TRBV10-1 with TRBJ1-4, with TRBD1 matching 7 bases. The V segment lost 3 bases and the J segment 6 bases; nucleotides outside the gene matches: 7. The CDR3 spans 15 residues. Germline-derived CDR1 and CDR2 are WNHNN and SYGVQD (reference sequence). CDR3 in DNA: TGCGCCAGCAGTGATCCAGACAGGGTAGATGAAAAACTGTTTTTT. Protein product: CASSDPDRVDEKLFF.

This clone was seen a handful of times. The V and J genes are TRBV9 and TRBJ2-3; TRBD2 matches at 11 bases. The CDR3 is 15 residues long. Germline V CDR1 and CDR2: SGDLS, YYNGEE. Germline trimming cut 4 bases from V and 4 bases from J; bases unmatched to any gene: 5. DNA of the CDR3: TGTGCCAGCAGCTTTAGCGGGAGGGCCCCAGATACGCAGTATTTT. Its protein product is CASSFSGRAPDTQYF.

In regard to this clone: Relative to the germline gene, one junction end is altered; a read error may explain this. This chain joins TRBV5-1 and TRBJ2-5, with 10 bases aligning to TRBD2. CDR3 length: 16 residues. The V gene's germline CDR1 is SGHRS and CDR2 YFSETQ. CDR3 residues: CASSPSSGRPQETQYF. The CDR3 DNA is TGTGCCAGCAGCCCATCTAGCGGGAGACCACAAGAGACCCAGTACTTC.

CDR3 residues: CASKKSFTDTQYF. The CDR3 region has the DNA TGCGCCAGCAAAAAATCATTCACAGATACGCAGTATTTT. The rearrangement uses TRBV10-1 and TRBJ2-3, with unresolved D. CDR1 and CDR2 (germline): WNHNN, SYGVQD (reference sequence). The germline V and J ends were trimmed by 7 bases and 2 bases, with 10 bases remaining between them. This CDR3 is 13 amino acids long.

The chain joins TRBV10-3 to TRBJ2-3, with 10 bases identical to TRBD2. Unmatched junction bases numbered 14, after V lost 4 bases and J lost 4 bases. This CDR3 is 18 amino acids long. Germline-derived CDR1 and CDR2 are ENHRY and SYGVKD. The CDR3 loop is CAISVGPSGRTLADTQYF. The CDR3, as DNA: TGTGCCATCAGTGTCGGTCCTAGCGGGAGAACCCTTGCAGATACGCAGTATTTT.